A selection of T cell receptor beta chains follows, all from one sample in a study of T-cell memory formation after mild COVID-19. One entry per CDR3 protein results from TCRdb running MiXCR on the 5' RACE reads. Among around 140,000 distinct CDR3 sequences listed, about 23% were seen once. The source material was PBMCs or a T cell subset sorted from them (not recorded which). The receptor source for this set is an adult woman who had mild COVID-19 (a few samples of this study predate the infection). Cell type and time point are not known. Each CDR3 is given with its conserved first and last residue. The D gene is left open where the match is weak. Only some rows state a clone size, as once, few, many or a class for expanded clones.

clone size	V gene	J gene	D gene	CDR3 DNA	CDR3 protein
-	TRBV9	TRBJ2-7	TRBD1	TGTGCCAGCAGCGGACAGGGGGATCGTGCCTACGAGCAGTACTTC	CASSGQGDRAYEQYF
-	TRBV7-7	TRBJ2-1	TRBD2	TGTGCTAGCAGCTTAGCGACTAGCGGGATGGGCAATGAGCAGTTCTTC	CASSLATSGMGNEQFF
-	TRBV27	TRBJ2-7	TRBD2	TGTGCCAGCCGCCTAGCGGGCACCCCCTACGAGCAGTACTTC	CASRLAGTPYEQYF
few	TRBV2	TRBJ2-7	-	TGTGCCAGCAGTACGACAACCGGGCGCCTCGAGCAGTACTTC	CASSTTTGRLEQYF
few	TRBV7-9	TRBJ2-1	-	TGTGCCAGCAGCTTCAGGATAAATGAGCAGTTCTTC	CASSFRINEQFF
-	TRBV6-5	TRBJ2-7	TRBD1	TGTGCCAGCAGTTATACTTTTCTGGACAGGGAGGAATCTGAGTACTTC	CASSYTFLDREESEYF
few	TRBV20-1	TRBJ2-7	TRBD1	TGCAGTGCGCCCCCGGGACAGGGAGGAGTCTACGAGCAGTACTTC	CSAPPGQGGVYEQYF
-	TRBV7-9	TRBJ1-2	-	TGTGCCAGCAGCTTAGCGGGGGACGCCTATGGCTACACCTTC	CASSLAGDAYGYTF
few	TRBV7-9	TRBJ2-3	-	TGTGCCAGCAGCCCCGCCCCGATGGGGGCTAGCACAGATACGCAGTATTTT	CASSPAPMGASTDTQYF
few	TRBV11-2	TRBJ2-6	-	TGTGCCAGCAGCCCCGGCTTCTCGGGCTCCGGGGCCAACGTCCTGACTTTC	CASSPGFSGSGANVLTF
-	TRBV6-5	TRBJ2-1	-	TGTGCCAGCAGTTACTCACGACTAGATGGGAATGAGCAGTTCTTC	CASSYSRLDGNEQFF
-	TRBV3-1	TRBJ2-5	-	TGTGCCAGCAGCCAAGGGACACGTTTTGTGGGGGCACAAGAGACCCAGTACTTC	CASSQGTRFVGAQETQYF
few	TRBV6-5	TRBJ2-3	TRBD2	TGTGCCAGCAGCGGACTAGCGGGACTAGATACGCAGTATTTT	CASSGLAGLDTQYF
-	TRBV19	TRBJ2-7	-	TGTGCCAGTAGTATCCAGGGGATCGGCTACGAGCAGTACTTC	CASSIQGIGYEQYF
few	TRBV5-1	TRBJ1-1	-	TGCGCCAGCAGCTTGGTAGGGGGGGGCACTGAAGCTTTCTTT	CASSLVGGGTEAFF
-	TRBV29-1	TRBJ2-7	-	TGCAGCGTTGTAAGACTAGAGGGCTACGAGCAGTACTTC	CSVVRLEGYEQYF
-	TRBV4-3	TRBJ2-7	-	TGCGCCAGCAGCCAGGCCCTCTCCCCAGGCTACGAGCAGTACTTC	CASSQALSPGYEQYF
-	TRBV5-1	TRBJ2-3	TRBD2	TGCGCCAGCAGCTTTCAAACGGGAGGTGCAGATACGCAGTATTTT	CASSFQTGGADTQYF
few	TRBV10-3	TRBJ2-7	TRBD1	TGTGCCATCACCGGGACAGGGGGAAGGGAGCAGTACTTC	CAITGTGGREQYF
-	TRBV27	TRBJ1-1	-	TGTGCCAGCAGCCCCCGAGGGCTGAACACTGAAGCTTTCTTT	CASSPRGLNTEAFF
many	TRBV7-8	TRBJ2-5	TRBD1	TGTGCCAGCAGCTCCAGCAGGGGGTATGAAGAGACCCAGTACTTC	CASSSSRGYEETQYF
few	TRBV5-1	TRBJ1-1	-	TGCGCCAGCAGAGACATTGGGAACACTGAAGCTTTCTTT	CASRDIGNTEAFF
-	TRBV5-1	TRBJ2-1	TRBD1	TGCGCCAGCAGCTTAGGACAGGATTTTAACAATGAGCAGTTCTTC	CASSLGQDFNNEQFF
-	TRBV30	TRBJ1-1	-	TGTGCCTGGAGTGTACTGAAGAACACTGAAGCTTTCTTT	CAWSVLKNTEAFF
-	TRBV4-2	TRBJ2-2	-	TGTGCCAGCAGCCAAGATCACGGGAGCACCGGGGAGCTGTTTTTT	CASSQDHGSTGELFF
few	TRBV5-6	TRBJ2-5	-	TGTGCCAGCAGTTGGGTGGAGGGGACCCAGTACTTC	CASSWVEGTQYF
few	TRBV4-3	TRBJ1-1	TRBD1	TGCGCCAGCAGCCAAAGGACAGGGGGCACTGAAGCTTTCTTT	CASSQRTGGTEAFF
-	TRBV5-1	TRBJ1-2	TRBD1	TGCGCCAGCAGCATCACAACAGGGGTTCAAGGCTACACCTTC	CASSITTGVQGYTF
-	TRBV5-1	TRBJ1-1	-	TGCGCCAGCAGCTTGGAGTCGGGAGGCGTGAACACTGAAGCTTTCTTT	CASSLESGGVNTEAFF
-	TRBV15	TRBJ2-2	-	TGTGCCACCAGCAGAGAGTATTGGGACATATACACCGGGGAGCTGTTTTTT	CATSREYWDIYTGELFF
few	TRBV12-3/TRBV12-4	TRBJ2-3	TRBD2	TGTGCCAGCAGTTTGCCACTAGCGACAATTAGCACAGATACGCAGTATTTT	CASSLPLATISTDTQYF